The 9 T cell receptor beta chains presented below share a single source sample, sequenced in a study of blood T cell repertoires in COVID-19. Libraries were prepared by immunoSEQ multiplex PCR; TCRdb keeps only in-frame clonotypes and omits some of them. The profile shows 64,000 or so clones, 78% of them singletons. Sequencing was done on a sample of peripheral blood. The receptor set was obtained from a man older than 75 with acute or convalescent COVID-19.

This clone was observed a few times. The V gene is TRBV18, the J gene TRBJ1-5, with 7 nucleotides matching TRBD1. Unmatched junction bases numbered 16, after V lost 2 bases and J lost 9 bases. This CDR3 comprises 17 residues. Germline values: CDR1 KGHSH, CDR2 LQKENI. The CDR3 region has the DNA TGTGCCAGCTCACCAAGTGGTCCGGGACAGCACGCCTCGCCCCAGCATTTT. Its translation: CASSPSGPGQHASPQHF.

The V gene is TRBV14, the J gene TRBJ2-6; 7 nucleotides match TRBD1. The germline V gene has CDR1 SGHDN and CDR2 FVKESK. The V and J ends lost 1 base and 0 bases, in that order; junction bases with no gene match: 9. There are 19 residues in the CDR3. The CDR3 DNA sequence: TGTGCCAGCAGCCAAGGTTTGGGACAGACTTTCTCTGGGGCCAACGTCCTGACTTTC. This sequence encodes CASSQGLGQTFSGANVLTF.

The gene calls are TRBV27 and TRBJ2-1, with D possibly TRBD2 on 5 matching bases. This CDR3 has 14 amino acids. From germline, CDR1 is MNHEY and CDR2 SMNVEV (reference sequence). V gave up 5 bases and J gave up 7 bases, with 15 bases separating them. CDR3 DNA sequence: TGTGCCAGCAGTACCCGGAACCGGGGAAATGAGCAGTTCTTC. Translation: CASSTRNRGNEQFF.

The rearrangement uses TRBV18 and TRBJ2-1; no clear D gene. This CDR3 has 13 residues. Trimming took 2 bases from V and 10 from J, leaving 12 bases between them. CDR1 KGHSH and CDR2 LQKENI come from the germline V gene. This CDR3 is CASSPSPSTEQFF. In DNA form, the CDR3 reads TGTGCCAGCTCACCAAGTCCGAGCACCGAGCAGTTCTTC.

A note on this clone: The CDR3 does not close with the conserved phenylalanine or tryptophan, likely indicating a read error. The limits of the CDR3 on the DNA are not certain, so only TCRdb's listed CDR3 is given. The rearrangement links TRBV3-1 (or the pseudogene TRBV3-2) to TRBJ1-1. The CDR3 is 12 residues long, counting both termini. Germline CDR1 and CDR2: LGHDT and YNNKEL (reference sequence). The CDR3 here is CASSQVSGDRSL.

This clone has only one observation. The chain employs TRBV30 and TRBJ2-7; 10 bases align to TRBD2. This CDR3 has 14 residues. Looked up from germline, CDR1 is GTSNPN and CDR2 is SVGIG (reference sequence). V shed 3 bases, J shed 12 bases, and the junction held 14 bases outside the gene matches. This chain's CDR3 is CAWSPPIAGGPRYF. In DNA, the CDR3 is TGTGCCTGGAGCCCCCCGATAGCGGGAGGCCCGAGGTACTTC.

The chain recombines TRBV5-1 with TRBJ1-2; 10 positions agree with TRBD1. J gave up 2 bases and V 5 bases, and 6 bases lay outside the gene matches. The CDR3 runs to 15 residues. Germline CDR1 and CDR2: SGHRS and YFSETQ. The CDR3 here is CASREPGQGNYGYTF. DNA for the CDR3: TGCGCCAGCAGGGAACCGGGACAGGGGAACTATGGCTACACCTTC. Based on the CDR3 plus reference TRBV5-1 and TRBJ1-2, the full variable domain is KAGVTQTPRYLIKTRGQQVTLSCSPISGHRSVSWYQQTPGQGLQFLFEYFSETQRNKGNFPGRFSGRQFSNSRSEMNVSTLELGDSALYLCASREPGQGNYGYTFGSGTRLTVV.

J is TRBJ1-1 and V is TRBV5-4, with D uncertain. The V end was cut by 4 bases, the J end by 11 bases, with 15 bases between. CDR1 is SGHNT and CDR2 is YYREEE in the germline V gene (reference sequence). The length of the CDR3 is 12 residues. The CDR3, as DNA: TGTGCCAGCAGCCGTTCAGGAGGAGAGGCTTTCTTT. Residues: CASSRSGGEAFF. The full variable domain, its missing parts supplied by reference TRBV5-4 and TRBJ1-1, is ETGVTQSPTHLIKTRGQQVTLRCSSQSGHNTVSWYQQALGQGPQFIFQYYREEENGRGNFPPRFSGLQFPNYSSELNVNALELDDSALYLCASSRSGGEAFFGQGTRLTVV.

The chain joins TRBV11-3 to TRBJ2-1; TRBD2 matches 8 bases. Germline V CDR1 and CDR2: SGHNT, YENEEA. The CDR3 runs to 16 residues. V lost 3 bases to trimming and J lost 8 bases; unmatched junction nucleotides: 12. This CDR3 reads CASSFSFMEAGDEQFF. As DNA, the CDR3 is TGTGCCAGCAGCTTCTCCTTCATGGAAGCGGGGGATGAGCAGTTCTTC.